What follows are 22 T cell receptor beta chains derived from one specimen sequenced in a study of CD8+ T cells in alopecia areata. RNA was extracted and reverse transcribed into cDNA as the sequencing template. Assay: immunoSEQ multiplex PCR; the TCRdb copy retains only in-frame clones and omits some. The table records about 190,000 clones, around 60% of them present only once. Sample treatment: oral pan-JAK inhibitor, 5-10 mg twice daily. The sample consisted of CD8+ T cells sorted from blood, taken at week 24, from a patient treated with tofacitinib. These receptors originate from a human donor with alopecia areata.

The chain employs TRBV13 and TRBJ2-3; no clear D gene. V was cut by 5 bases and J by 6 bases, with 9 bases left in between. The length of the CDR3 is 12 residues. Germline lookup yields CDR1 PRHDT and CDR2 FYEKMQ (reference sequence). CDR3: CASSSLIDTQYF. The CDR3, as DNA: TGTGCCAGCAGCAGCCTAATCGATACGCAGTATTTT.

The DNA for the CDR3 is TGTGCCAGCAGCGCAAGCGGGGGGGTCCAAGAGACCCAGTACTTC. Amino acid sequence: CASSASGGVQETQYF. This sequence joins TRBV7-3 and TRBJ2-5; 10 nucleotides align to TRBD2. This CDR3 comprises 15 residues. V shed 5 bases, J shed 1 base, and the junction held 4 bases outside the gene matches. The V gene's germline CDR1 is SGHTA and CDR2 FQGTGA.

V is TRBV29-1 and J is TRBJ2-2; the D call may be TRBD1 or TRBD2 (6 bases each). The germline V gene encodes CDR1 SQVTM and CDR2 ANQGSEA. The CDR3 sequence is 14 residues long. Trimming pared 6 bases from V and 4 bases from J, leaving 15 bases between. The CDR3 DNA reads TGCAGCGTCTGGGGGGAACAGGGCACCGGGGAGCTGTTTTTT. It translates to CSVWGEQGTGELFF.

The J gene is TRBJ2-7, the V gene TRBV5-6; 8 bases align to TRBD1. V dropped 2 bases and J dropped 1; count of bases not matched to a gene: 14. Germline V gives CDR1 SGHDT, CDR2 YYEEEE. The CDR3 is 18 residues long. CDR3 DNA sequence: TGTGCCAGCAGCTTCCCAAGATACAGGGGGAGGTTATCCTACGAGCAGTACTTC. Translating gives CASSFPRYRGRLSYEQYF.

This chain connects TRBV9 to TRBJ1-4; no firm D call. CDR3 length equals 18 residues. The germline gives CDR1 SGDLS, CDR2 YYNGEE. Between the trimmed V and J ends, which lost 4 bases and 0 bases, there was a span of 19 bases. The CDR3 region has the DNA TGTGCCAGCAGCCCGGAGGGATTACACTTTGCAACTAATGAAAAACTGTTTTTT. It specifies CASSPEGLHFATNEKLFF.

The V call is TRBV27, the J call TRBJ2-7, with 9 bases fitting TRBD1. This CDR3 has 14 amino acids. V lost 5 bases and J lost 6; bases outside the gene matches: 8. The V gene's germline CDR1 is MNHEY and CDR2 SMNVEV (reference sequence). This CDR3 is CASSPGQGWSEQYF. As DNA, the CDR3 is TGTGCCAGCAGTCCGGGACAGGGATGGAGCGAGCAGTACTTC.

The chain recombines TRBV19 with TRBJ1-1; a weak D match, TRBD1 (5 bases). Per the germline V gene, CDR1 is LNHDA and CDR2 is SQIVND (reference sequence). Deletions cut 3 bases from V and 5 bases from J, with 16 bases between. The CDR3 extends over 15 amino acids. This chain's CDR3 is CASSIWARRGTEAFF. As DNA, the CDR3 is TGTGCCAGTAGTATCTGGGCCCGGAGGGGAACTGAAGCTTTCTTT.

This rearrangement joins TRBV7-6 to TRBJ2-2, with a possible D match to TRBD1 (5 bases). Trimming cost V 1 base and J 9 bases, with 9 bases left between them. The CDR3 spans 13 residues. Germline V gives CDR1 SGHVS, CDR2 FNYEAQ. The CDR3 sequence: CASSLGWGRELFF. The CDR3 DNA is TGTGCCAGCAGCTTAGGGTGGGGCCGGGAGCTGTTTTTT. Based on the CDR3 plus reference TRBV7-6 and TRBJ2-2, the full variable domain is GAGVSQSPRYKVTKRGQDVALRCDPISGHVSLYWYRQALGQGPEFLTYFNYEAQQDKSGLPNDRFSAERPEGSISTLTIQRTEQRDSAMYRCASSLGWGRELFFGEGSRLTVL.

The rearrangement links TRBV5-6 to TRBJ1-5, with a tentative D call TRBD1 (5 bases). Trimming took off 2 bases at V and 5 bases at J, with 14 bases between the two ends. The CDR3 covers 15 residues. Germline V gives CDR1 SGHDT, CDR2 YYEEEE. The CDR3 nucleotides read TGTGCCAGCAGCTTCGGCCAGGGCGCCGATCAGCCCCAGCATTTT. Amino acids: CASSFGQGADQPQHF. Full variable domain (rest looked up from reference TRBV5-6 and TRBJ1-5): DAGVTQSPTHLIKTRGQQVTLRCSPKSGHDTVSWYQQALGQGPQFIFQYYEEEERQRGNFPDRFSGHQFPNYSSELNVNALLLGDSALYLCASSFGQGADQPQHFGDGTRLSIL.

This sequence joins TRBV7-8 and TRBJ1-5; perhaps TRBD1 as D (5 bases). V was clipped by 5 bases and J by 0 bases, with 20 bases between them. The CDR3 length is 18 residues. Germline CDR1 reads SGHVS; CDR2 reads FQNEAQ. CDR3 bases: TGTGCCAGCAGCAGAATTGAGACAGAACATTATAGCAATCAGCCCCAGCATTTT. It translates to CASSRIETEHYSNQPQHF.

This sequence joins TRBV4-1 and TRBJ1-4; D is unresolved. V dropped 3 bases and J dropped 5 bases, with 13 bases sitting between them. Germline V lookup: CDR1 MGHRA, CDR2 YSYEKL. The CDR3 extends over 15 amino acids. CDR3 DNA: TGCGCCAGCAGCCACCTGACGGAAAAAAATGAAAAACTGTTTTTT. It is translated as CASSHLTEKNEKLFF.

This clone has just a few counts. V is TRBV5-1 and J is TRBJ1-5; D gene uncertain. Germline V lookup: CDR1 SGHRS, CDR2 YFSETQ. This CDR3 is built from 15 residues. Trimming shortened V by 4 bases and J by 2 bases, and 13 bases separated the two germline ends. The CDR3 loop is CASSRRRVGNQPQHF. The CDR3 DNA reads as TGCGCCAGCAGCCGTCGAAGGGTCGGCAATCAGCCCCAGCATTTT.

In this sample, this clone turned up a few times. V and J are TRBV2 and TRBJ2-1, with D possibly TRBD2 on 6 matching bases. V dropped 8 bases and J dropped 0 bases, with 8 bases sitting between them. This CDR3 region has 13 residues. Germline V gives CDR1 SNHLY, CDR2 FYNNEI. As DNA, the CDR3 is TGTGCCAGCTCCGGGAGCTCCTACAATGAGCAGTTCTTC. It translates to CASSGSSYNEQFF.

This chain joins TRBV7-9 and TRBJ2-4; D may be TRBD2 (5 bases). The V gene lost 5 bases and the J gene lost 3 bases, with 14 bases spanning the gap. This CDR3 is 15 amino acids long. Per the germline V gene, CDR1 is SEHNR and CDR2 is FQNEAQ (reference sequence). Written as DNA, the CDR3 is TGTGCCAGCAGCCGGGATCCCTGGGTCAAAAACATTCAGTACTTC. Residues: CASSRDPWVKNIQYF.

This chain joins TRBV7-2 and TRBJ1-4; no reliable D call. V was shortened by 1 base and J by 5 bases, with 8 bases between the two germline ends. The germline V gene encodes CDR1 SGHTA and CDR2 FQGNSA. The CDR3 sequence is 14 residues long. Here the CDR3 reads CASSLVGRNEKLFF. The DNA of the CDR3 is TGTGCCAGCAGCTTAGTAGGGCGAAATGAAAAACTGTTTTTT.

The chain is built from TRBV6-5 and TRBJ1-1; TRBD1 matches 7 bases. From germline, CDR1 is MNHEY and CDR2 SVGAGI. The trim removed 7 bases at V and 0 bases at J, leaving 8 bases unmatched. This CDR3 spans 15 amino acids. The CDR3 loop is CASKGATAMNTEAFF. The CDR3, as DNA: TGTGCCAGCAAGGGGGCGACAGCGATGAACACTGAAGCTTTCTTT.

The sample holds a few counts of this clone. The rearrangement links TRBV15 to TRBJ2-1; D is unclear. CDR1 is LNHNV and CDR2 is YYDKDF in the germline V gene (reference sequence). This CDR3 has 13 amino acids. Trimming removed 0 bases at V and 2 bases at J, with 2 bases between. The chain's CDR3 is CATSRDTYNEQFF. In nucleotides, the CDR3 is TGTGCCACCAGCAGAGACACCTACAATGAGCAGTTCTTC. Together with reference TRBV15 and TRBJ2-1, the CDR3 gives the full variable domain: DAMVIQNPRYQVTQFGKPVTLSCSQTLNHNVMYWYQQKSSQAPKLLFHYYDKDFNNEADTPDNFQSRRPNTSFCFLDIRSPGLGDTAMYLCATSRDTYNEQFFGPGTRLTVL.

A few counts support this clone. For the CDR3, the DNA is TGCGCCAGCAGCCAAGCCCTACAGGGGGTTTCTGAAGCTTTCTTT. The encoded protein is CASSQALQGVSEAFF. The V call is TRBV4-1, the J call TRBJ1-1; 8 positions match TRBD1. V was clipped by 1 base and J by 6 bases; unmatched bases: 7. Per the germline V gene, CDR1 is MGHRA and CDR2 is YSYEKL. CDR3 length equals 15 residues.

The rearrangement links TRBV7-8 to TRBJ1-1; a weak D match, TRBD1 (5 bases). In germline, CDR1 is SGHVS, CDR2 FQNEAQ. This CDR3 is 15 amino acids long. The V end was cut by 7 bases, the J end by 3 bases, with 18 bases between. The CDR3 coding sequence is TGTGCCAGCATCATTGAAACCGGGACTGACACTGAAGCTTTCTTT. Amino acid sequence: CASIIETGTDTEAFF.

The V call is TRBV7-2, the J call TRBJ2-1, with D perhaps TRBD2 (6 bases). V dropped 5 bases and J dropped 10 bases, with 12 bases sitting between them. Germline V gene lookup returns CDR1 SGHTA and CDR2 FQGNSA. The CDR3 is 12 residues long. Here the CDR3 DNA reads TGTGCCAGCAGCGCCGTAGCGGTGGAGCAGTTCTTC. This codes for CASSAVAVEQFF.

This clone has more than one count but fewer than ten. The CDR3 loop reads CASSYRQGGPGNTIYF. The CDR3 DNA sequence: TGTGCCAGCAGTTACCGACAGGGGGGACCCGGGAACACCATATATTTT. The rearrangement joins TRBV2 to TRBJ1-3; 9 nucleotides line up with TRBD1. Germline values: CDR1 SNHLY, CDR2 FYNNEI. V shed 5 bases, J shed 7 bases, and the junction held 12 bases outside the gene matches. The CDR3 covers 16 residues.

This clone was observed a few times. Written as DNA, the CDR3 is TGCGCCAGCAGTCAATCAGCTCTCTGGGACAGCAACGACTACGAGCAGTACTTC. As protein: CASSQSALWDSNDYEQYF. The chain joins TRBV23-1 to TRBJ2-7, with 7 bases that match TRBD1. TRBV23-1 is placed among ORFs of uncertain function. The CDR3 is 18 residues long. J was trimmed by 3 bases and V by 0 bases; bases with no gene match: 14.